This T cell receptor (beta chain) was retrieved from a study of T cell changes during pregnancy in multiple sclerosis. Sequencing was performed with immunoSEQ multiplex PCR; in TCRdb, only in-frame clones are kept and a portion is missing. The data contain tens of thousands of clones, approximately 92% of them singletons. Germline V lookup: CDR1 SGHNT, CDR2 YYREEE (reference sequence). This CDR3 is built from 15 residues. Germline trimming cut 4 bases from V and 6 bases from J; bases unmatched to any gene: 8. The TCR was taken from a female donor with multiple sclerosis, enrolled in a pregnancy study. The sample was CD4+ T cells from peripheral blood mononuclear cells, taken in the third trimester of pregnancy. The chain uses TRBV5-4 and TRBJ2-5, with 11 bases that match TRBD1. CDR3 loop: CASSKDRGRTQTQYF. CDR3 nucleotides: TGTGCCAGCAGCAAGGACAGGGGGCGGACACAGACCCAGTACTTC.